The subject of this entry is one TCR beta chain. The data were produced by immunoSEQ multiplex PCR, yet TCRdb's version contains in-frame clones alone and is incomplete. The table shows some 290,000 clones, with around nine tenths occurring only once. The germline V and J ends were trimmed by 2 bases and 3 bases, with 19 bases remaining between them. The germline V gene has CDR1 SGHTS and CDR2 YDEGEE. CDR3 size: 17 residues. The data stem from a study of blood T cell repertoires in COVID-19. The sequencing sample was made of PBMCs or T cells enriched from blood (not recorded which). This receptor was taken from a woman aged 30 to 39 who had been exposed to COVID-19. The genes are TRBV5-8 and TRBJ2-3; tentatively, D is TRBD2 (5 bases). Here the CDR3 DNA reads TGTGCCAGCAGCTTCCGGCTAGGAGGTGATTGGACAGATACGCAGTATTTT. Amino acid sequence: CASSFRLGGDWTDTQYF.